This passage covers 7 T cell receptor beta chains from one sample sequenced in a study of regulatory T cells in long-lasting Graves disease. Arm-PCR of CDR3 regions and iRepertoire HTBI primers were the basis on which TCR beta libraries were built. MiXCR was run by TCRdb on the multiplex PCR reads, yielding one entry per CDR3 protein. This table has a few hundred thousand distinct CDR3 sequences, roughly 21% appearing once. Noted time point: persistent/refractory GD, antithyroid drugs over 5 years with positive TRAb. The TCR library was prepared using RNA isolated from PBMCs. The sample consisted of peripheral blood mononuclear cells (PBMCs), taken when the disease was refractory, from a patient treated with antithyroid drugs. These TCRs come from a female donor with Graves disease.

There are a few counts of this clonotype. The V and J genes are TRBV9 and TRBJ1-2; D not certain. This CDR3 comprises 12 residues. The V gene lost 4 bases and the J gene lost 8 bases, with 12 bases spanning the gap. CDR1 and CDR2 (germline): SGDLS, YYNGEE. The CDR3 loop reads CASSLHNAGYTF. The CDR3 region has the DNA TGTGCCAGCAGCCTCCACAATGCCGGCTACACCTTC.

The rearrangement joins TRBV30 to TRBJ1-1; D unresolved. Trimming removed 3 bases from V and 4 bases from J, with 12 bases in between. Germline V gene sequence: CDR1 GTSNPN, CDR2 SVGIG (reference sequence). CDR3 length: 13 amino acids. The CDR3 spells CAWRNLWGTEAFF. The CDR3 DNA reads TGTGCCTGGAGAAATTTATGGGGCACTGAAGCTTTCTTT.

As concerns this clonotype: This could be a read error, since a much larger clone is one nucleotide away. This CDR3 is missing its conserved last phenylalanine or tryptophan, likely due to a read error. CDR3 sequence: CASSLEGSGGYLYEQYS. As DNA, the CDR3 is TGTGCCAGCAGTTTAGAGGGGTCAGGGGGCTATCTTTACGAGCAGTACTCC. This chain joins TRBV12-3 or TRBV12-4 and TRBJ2-7, with 8 nucleotides matching TRBD1. This CDR3 region has 17 residues. The V gene end was trimmed by 1 base and the J gene end by 4 bases; junction bases not matched to a gene: 12.

The rearrangement links TRBV7-2 to TRBJ1-1, with D unresolved. V was cut by 4 bases and J by 3 bases, with 9 bases left in between. Germline-derived CDR1 and CDR2 are SGHTA and FQGNSA. This CDR3 comprises 13 residues. The CDR3 DNA reads TGTGCCAGCAGCTCAACCCGGGACACTGAAGCTTTCTTT. Translating it yields CASSSTRDTEAFF.

The chain joins TRBV29-1 to TRBJ2-7; maybe TRBD1 (5 bases). The CDR3 spans 14 residues. Germline CDR1 reads SQVTM; CDR2 reads ANQGSEA. Trimming removed 6 bases at V and 2 bases at J, with 17 bases between. The CDR3 loop is CSVAKVDTTYEQYF. The CDR3 coding sequence is TGCAGCGTCGCGAAGGTGGACACTACCTACGAGCAGTACTTC.

This clonotype has ten or more counts. V usage is TRBV28 and J usage is TRBJ1-1; TRBD1 aligns across 7 bases. Germline CDR1 MDHEN, CDR2 SYDVKM. CDR3 length equals 12 residues. V was pared by 7 bases and J by 11 bases, with 10 bases of the junction left unmatched. The CDR3: CASTGKGAWAFF. The CDR3 bases are TGTGCCAGCACCGGGAAGGGGGCGTGGGCTTTCTTT.

This clonotype was picked up a small number of times. The gene calls are TRBV7-9 and TRBJ2-7; 9 bases are a match to TRBD1. CDR3 length equals 15 residues. Germline V gives CDR1 SEHNR, CDR2 FQNEAQ (reference sequence). V was clipped by 1 base and J by 2 bases; unmatched bases: 3. This chain's CDR3 is CASSLGDRVAYEQYF. In DNA form, the CDR3 reads TGTGCCAGCAGCTTAGGGGACAGGGTAGCCTACGAGCAGTACTTC.